This T cell receptor beta chain is from a study of T-cell memory formation after mild COVID-19. Study-level results: Confirmation was lacking for SARS-CoV-2 specificity of second-wave clones that peaked on day 37. There was a balanced CD4/CD8 profile in clones contracting day 15 to 85, and later expanders leaned CD4+.

Constant-segment primers served in 5'RACE that generated TCR alpha and TCR beta cDNA libraries bearing sample barcodes and UMIs. In TCRdb, the 5' RACE reads were re-called with MiXCR into one record per CDR3 protein. The sample yields 260,000 or so distinct CDR3 sequences, 15% to 20% seen once. This clonotype appeared many times. The antigen is unknown. Input material: PBMCs or a T cell subset sorted from them (not recorded which). The TCR originated in a man aged 18 to 30 who had mild COVID-19 (a few samples of this study predate the infection). Cell type and time point are not known.

The CDR3: CASSLDPRGANTGELFF. In DNA form, the CDR3 reads TGTGCCAGCAGCCTCGACCCCCGGGGGGCGAACACCGGGGAGCTGTTTTTT. The rearrangement joins TRBV7-2 to TRBJ2-2; 7 positions agree with TRBD2. J gave up 0 bases and V 5 bases, and 9 bases lay outside the gene matches. The CDR3 runs 17 residues. The germline V gene encodes CDR1 SGHTA and CDR2 FQGNSA.